The clone carrying this TCR beta chain has more than one count but fewer than ten. The trim removed 6 bases at V and 5 bases at J, leaving 7 bases unmatched. The germline CDR1 and CDR2 sequences are MGHDK and SYGVNS. The CDR3 is made up of 13 amino acids. The PCR contained 60 Vbeta and 13 Jbeta primers. The protocol was immunoSEQ multiplex PCR, while the TCRdb copy is restricted to in-frame clones and leaves out a portion. The sample records about 160,000 clones, around 76% being singletons. The data were obtained in a study of cytomegalovirus exposure and HLA in healthy donors. The sequence derives from a girl between 5 and 17 years old in good health and CMV-seropositive. The sequenced sample was PBMCs. The chain is built from TRBV25-1 and TRBJ2-7; TRBD1 matches at 7 bases. The CDR3 nucleotides read TGTGCCAGCAGCCCCCGGACAGGAAACGAGCAGTACTTC. It translates to CASSPRTGNEQYF.